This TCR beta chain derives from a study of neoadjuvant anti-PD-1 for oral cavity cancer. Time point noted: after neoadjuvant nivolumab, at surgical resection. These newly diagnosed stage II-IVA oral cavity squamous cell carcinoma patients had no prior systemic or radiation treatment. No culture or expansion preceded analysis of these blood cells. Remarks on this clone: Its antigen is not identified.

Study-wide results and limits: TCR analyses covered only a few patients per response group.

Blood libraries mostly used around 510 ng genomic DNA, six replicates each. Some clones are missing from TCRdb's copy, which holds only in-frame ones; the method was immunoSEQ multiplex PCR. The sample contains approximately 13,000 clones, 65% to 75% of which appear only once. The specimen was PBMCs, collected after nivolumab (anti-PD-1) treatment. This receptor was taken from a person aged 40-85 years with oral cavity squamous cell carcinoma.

DNA of the CDR3: TGTGCCAGCAGTGAAGAGCGGAGCACAGATACGCAGTATTTT. This encodes CASSEERSTDTQYF. V is TRBV2 and J is TRBJ2-3; a weak D match, TRBD2 (5 bases). This CDR3 contains 14 residues. Germline assignment: CDR1 SNHLY and CDR2 FYNNEI. V was clipped by 1 base and J by 0 bases, with 5 bases between them.